This paragraph covers one T cell receptor (beta chain) sequence. Primed by a sample-barcoded 5' primer and a J-beta primer mix, a second PCR proceeded for about 6 to 11 cycles. Each CDR3 protein gets one entry after TCRdb re-called the 5' RACE reads with MiXCR. The sample contains 1.4 million to 1.5 million distinct CDR3 sequences, approximately 38% of which appear only once. The CDR3 is made up of 14 amino acids. Looked up from germline, CDR1 is LGHDT and CDR2 is YNNKEL (reference sequence). V lost 4 bases and J lost 3, with 7 bases in between. The sample is drawn from a study of blood T cells in healthy people across ages. The wider study: About one barcoded beta molecule per two T cells came from capture by template switching.

The people who gave samples were healthy Caucasians from Russia, aged roughly 6 to 90. Samples had at least 6.5 million PBMCs isolated from them. The specimen sequenced was blood. This chain uses TRBV3-1 with TRBJ2-6; D ambiguous. The sequence came from a woman aged 18 to 35 in good health. CDR3: CASSPLLGANVLTF. The CDR3 DNA is TGTGCCAGCAGCCCGCTACTTGGGGCCAACGTCCTGACTTTC.